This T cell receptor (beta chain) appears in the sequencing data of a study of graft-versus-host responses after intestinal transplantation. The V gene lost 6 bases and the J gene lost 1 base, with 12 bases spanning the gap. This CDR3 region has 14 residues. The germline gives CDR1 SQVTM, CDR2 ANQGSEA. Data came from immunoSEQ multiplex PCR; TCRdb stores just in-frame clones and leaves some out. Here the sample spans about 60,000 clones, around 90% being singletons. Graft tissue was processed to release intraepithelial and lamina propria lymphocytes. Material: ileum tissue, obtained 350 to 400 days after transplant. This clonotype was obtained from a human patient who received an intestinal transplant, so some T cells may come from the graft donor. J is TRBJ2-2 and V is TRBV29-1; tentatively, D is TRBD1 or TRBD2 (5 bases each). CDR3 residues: CSVSGTLNTGELFF. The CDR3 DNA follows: TGCAGCGTCTCCGGGACCCTGAACACCGGGGAGCTGTTTTTT.